This TCR beta chain was retrieved from a study of cytomegalovirus exposure and HLA in healthy donors. J lost 6 bases, V lost 7 bases, and 12 bases had no gene match. CDR3 length: 13 amino acids. From germline, CDR1 is SQVTM and CDR2 ANQGSEA. This clone was seen a few times. Measured with immunoSEQ multiplex PCR; TCRdb has only the in-frame clones, and not every one. Of about 250,000 clones in the sample, more than 75% were seen once. This clonotype was obtained from a man between 18 and 35 years old in good health and CMV-seropositive. This chain joins TRBV29-1 and TRBJ2-7, with 7 bases identical to TRBD2. Material for sequencing was PBMCs. CDR3: CSAAGVGEGEQYF. The CDR3 bases are TGCAGCGCCGCGGGGGTAGGGGAGGGCGAGCAGTACTTC.